The 27 T cell receptor beta chains reported below all come from one sample, sequenced in a study of vaccination and CD4 T cells after COVID-19. Treatment defined: 10-day PBMC culture with coronavirus spike peptide pools or control peptides (ViraFEST assay). Antigens for these TCRs are unknown. The Oncomine TCR Beta short-read assay generated sequence data from the DNA of cultured CD4+ T cells. Each CDR3 protein gets one entry after TCRdb re-called the PCR reads with MiXCR. The sample shows 12,000 or so distinct CDR3 sequences, approximately 54% of them seen only once. This sample comprised cultured CD4+ T cells from blood, obtained after SARS-CoV-2 vaccination. These receptors were collected from a human donor with COVID-19.

V gene TRBV15 combines with J gene TRBJ1-3, with D perhaps TRBD1 (6 bases). CDR1 and CDR2 (germline): LNHNV, YYDKDF (reference sequence). This CDR3 has 16 amino acids. Trimming pared 0 bases from V and 3 bases from J, leaving 12 bases between. The DNA of the CDR3 is TGTGCCACCAGCAGAGATCTGAGGGGGGTTGGAAACACCATATATTTT. This encodes CATSRDLRGVGNTIYF. The full variable domain, completed using reference TRBV15 and TRBJ1-3, is DAMVIQNPRYQVTQFGKPVTLSCSQTLNHNVMYWYQQKSSQAPKLLFHYYDKDFNNEADTPDNFQSRRPNTSFCFLDIRSPGLGDTAMYLCATSRDLRGVGNTIYFGEGSWLTVV.

This chain connects TRBV6-5 to TRBJ2-7; D gene uncertain. Germline lookup yields CDR1 MNHEY and CDR2 SVGAGI. This CDR3 spans 16 amino acids. Trimming stripped 0 bases from V and 4 bases from J, with 16 bases between. The CDR3 nucleotides read TGTGCCAGCAGTTACTCCTCAGGTGCGGCAGGTTACGAGCAGTACTTC. This translates into CASSYSSGAAGYEQYF.

There are a few counts of this clonotype. The V gene is TRBV20-1, the J gene TRBJ1-6, with a tentative D call TRBD1 (5 bases). V gave up 6 bases and J gave up 5 bases, with 14 bases separating them. Germline loops: CDR1 DFQATT, CDR2 SNEGSKA (reference sequence). The CDR3 extends over 14 amino acids. The CDR3 sequence is CSAGGSPNNSPLHF. For the CDR3, the DNA is TGCAGTGCGGGGGGGTCACCAAATAATTCACCCCTCCACTTT.

This clonotype was observed a handful of times. The chain combines TRBV15 with TRBJ2-5; D is perhaps TRBD1 (6 bases). The CDR3 sequence is 14 residues long. In germline, CDR1 is LNHNV, CDR2 YYDKDF (reference sequence). Trimming took off 8 bases at V and 1 base at J, with 14 bases between the two ends. CDR3 in amino acids: CATGGNGGQETQYF. CDR3 coding DNA: TGTGCCACCGGGGGCAATGGGGGCCAAGAGACCCAGTACTTC.

This clonotype was seen just once. The chain carries TRBV28 and TRBJ2-7, with D hard to call. CDR3 size: 13 residues. V lost 6 bases and J 2 bases, leaving 11 bases between the germline ends. Germline-derived CDR1 and CDR2 are MDHEN and SYDVKM. DNA for the CDR3: TGTGCCAGCAGGGTTGGATCAACCTACGAGCAGTACTTC. Translating it yields CASRVGSTYEQYF.

V gene TRBV12-3 or TRBV12-4 combines with J gene TRBJ1-5; D perhaps matches TRBD1 (5 bases). The CDR3 contains 14 residues. V lost 7 bases, J lost 3 bases, and 13 bases lay in between. The DNA of the CDR3 is TGTGCCAGCACCGGGACGAACCACAATCAGCCCCAGCATTTT. Translated, it gives CASTGTNHNQPQHF.

The chain combines TRBV7-6 with TRBJ1-3; 8 bases map to TRBD1. The V and J ends lost 3 bases and 6 bases, in that order; junction bases with no gene match: 10. The CDR3 totals 16 residues. Germline values: CDR1 SGHVS, CDR2 FNYEAQ. CDR3 sequence reads: CASSFRQDRDVNTIYF. The CDR3, as DNA: TGTGCCAGCAGCTTTCGCCAGGACAGGGATGTAAACACCATATATTTT.

CDR3 region: CASSDGALSYEQYF. CDR3 nucleotide sequence: TGTGCCAGTAGTGACGGGGCCCTATCCTACGAGCAGTACTTC. The V call is TRBV19, the J call TRBJ2-7; D could derive from TRBD1 or TRBD2 (5 bases each). This CDR3 region has 14 residues. V lost 5 bases and J lost 1, with 12 bases in between. Germline V gene data show CDR1 as LNHDA and CDR2 as SQIVND (reference sequence).

V is TRBV6-1 and J is TRBJ2-7; 8 nucleotides agree with TRBD1. From germline, CDR1 is MNHNS and CDR2 SASEGT. The CDR3 spans 19 residues. V lost 6 bases to trimming and J lost 0 bases; unmatched junction nucleotides: 19. The CDR3 reads CASRPSLQGASPFSYEQYF. The CDR3 nucleotides are TGTGCCAGCAGGCCTTCTCTGCAGGGGGCGTCTCCATTCTCCTACGAGCAGTACTTC.

The count of this clonotype is one. V and J are TRBV4-3 and TRBJ1-2, with 7 bases matching TRBD1. CDR3 length: 16 residues. V lost 1 base, J lost 3 bases, and 8 bases stayed unmatched. Germline CDR1 is LGHNA and CDR2 is YSLEER. This chain's CDR3 is CASSQVSGRGDYGYTF. As DNA, the CDR3 is TGCGCCAGCAGCCAAGTATCTGGCAGGGGGGACTATGGCTACACCTTC.

This clonotype was detected only a few times. The genes are TRBV20-1 and TRBJ1-2; D remains ambiguous. Germline lookup yields CDR1 DFQATT and CDR2 SNEGSKA (reference sequence). The CDR3 loop spans 13 amino acids. The ends were cut back, 6 bases at V and 0 bases at J, with 11 bases in the middle. The CDR3 region is CSAPSGANYGYTF. DNA of the CDR3: TGCAGTGCCCCCTCGGGAGCTAACTATGGCTACACCTTC.

V usage is TRBV20-1 and J usage is TRBJ1-1, with D tentatively TRBD1 (5 bases). The CDR3 is 13 amino acids. The V gene's germline CDR1 is DFQATT and CDR2 SNEGSKA (reference sequence). V lost 1 base to trimming and J lost 3 bases, with 9 bases between them. CDR3 region: CSARVGADTEAFF. Written as DNA, the CDR3 is TGCAGTGCTAGAGTAGGGGCAGACACTGAAGCTTTCTTT.

This clonotype was detected a few times. This chain uses TRBV6-1 with TRBJ2-7; D is unresolved. The germline V gene encodes CDR1 MNHNS and CDR2 SASEGT. This CDR3 has 13 amino acids. V gave up 0 bases and J gave up 1 base, with 4 bases separating them. CDR3 DNA sequence: TGTGCCAGCAGTGAAGCTCGGTCCTACGAGCAGTACTTC. This gives the protein CASSEARSYEQYF.

This clonotype was seen a few times. The chain combines TRBV6-1 with TRBJ1-1, with 8 bases fitting TRBD1. CDR3 size: 14 residues. Germline V gives CDR1 MNHNS, CDR2 SASEGT. J was trimmed by 2 bases and V by 5 bases; bases with no gene match: 4. The CDR3 nucleotides are TGTGCCAGCAGTCACGGACAGGGCAACACTGAAGCTTTCTTT. Protein product: CASSHGQGNTEAFF.

The rearrangement joins TRBV7-9 to TRBJ1-1, with a possible D match to TRBD1 (6 bases). With 0 bases removed from V and 0 bases from J, the gap between germline ends came to 8 bases. The CDR3 loop spans 15 amino acids. Germline CDR1 is SEHNR and CDR2 is FQNEAQ (reference sequence). The CDR3 loop reads CASSLAQGLNTEAFF. The CDR3 DNA follows: TGTGCCAGCAGCTTAGCGCAGGGGTTGAACACTGAAGCTTTCTTT.

This clonotype was observed a few times. The chain combines TRBV27 with TRBJ1-2, with 9 bases matching TRBD1. The CDR3 has 14 amino acids. In germline, CDR1 is MNHEY, CDR2 SMNVEV (reference sequence). With V trimmed by 8 bases and J by 6 bases, 10 bases remained unmatched. The CDR3 DNA reads as TGTGCCAGCGGCGGACAGGGGAAGGTAGATGGCTACACCTTC. Protein product: CASGGQGKVDGYTF.

The CDR3 DNA sequence: TGTGCCAGCAGTCCCAATTTTCTAAGTGGTGAAAAACTGTTTTTT. Protein sequence: CASSPNFLSGEKLFF. The rearrangement joins TRBV6-1 to TRBJ1-4; D uncertain. The germline V gene has CDR1 MNHNS and CDR2 SASEGT. The CDR3 extends over 15 amino acids. Trimming took off 5 bases at V and 7 bases at J, with 17 bases between the two ends.

V is TRBV7-8 and J is TRBJ1-2; D ambiguous. Trimming pared 1 base from V and 2 bases from J, leaving 11 bases between. The CDR3 length is 15 residues. Per the germline V gene, CDR1 is SGHVS and CDR2 is FQNEAQ. Written as DNA, the CDR3 is TGTGCCAGCAGCTTAGGTACGGGGATGAACTATGGCTACACCTTC. Amino acid sequence: CASSLGTGMNYGYTF.

The chain has TRBV20-1 and TRBJ2-3; 7 bases align to TRBD2. Germline V CDR1 and CDR2: DFQATT, SNEGSKA (reference sequence). CDR3 size: 16 residues. V shed 3 bases, J shed 1 base, and the junction held 10 bases outside the gene matches. The CDR3 loop is CSASPFGGGGTDTQYF. CDR3 nucleotide sequence: TGCAGTGCTAGCCCTTTCGGCGGGGGAGGCACAGATACGCAGTATTTT.

This clonotype was seen only once. The chain uses TRBV7-2 and TRBJ1-1, with 9 bases fitting TRBD1. The CDR3 contains 18 residues. Germline CDR1 and CDR2: SGHTA and FQGNSA. V was pared by 5 bases and J by 0 bases, with 13 bases of the junction left unmatched. CDR3 sequence reads: CASSLRSGTGRLNTEAFF. CDR3 in DNA: TGTGCCAGCAGCCTTAGATCGGGGACAGGGAGACTGAACACTGAAGCTTTCTTT.

This clonotype turned up a few times. The chain uses TRBV7-9 and TRBJ2-5, with a weak D call TRBD2 (7 bases). Between the trimmed V and J ends, which lost 5 bases and 3 bases, there was a span of 16 bases. The CDR3 loop spans 15 amino acids. Germline V lookup: CDR1 SEHNR, CDR2 FQNEAQ (reference sequence). The CDR3 coding sequence is TGTGCCAGCAGCCCTCTGGGGGGGCGCGAAGAGACCCAGTACTTC. Residues: CASSPLGGREETQYF.

This clonotype turned up a few times. The V call is TRBV20-1, the J call TRBJ2-7, with 10 bases identical to TRBD2. Germline V lookup: CDR1 DFQATT, CDR2 SNEGSKA (reference sequence). This CDR3 contains 15 residues. V gave up 1 base and J gave up 2 bases; unmatched junction bases: 5. The CDR3 region has the DNA TGCAGTGCTAGAGCCCCTAGCGGGGGTCCCTACGAGCAGTACTTC. Translating it yields CSARAPSGGPYEQYF.

This sequence joins TRBV5-8 and TRBJ2-3; 8 bases line up with TRBD1. The CDR3 contains 14 residues. Germline-derived CDR1 and CDR2 are SGHTS and YDEGEE. Germline trimming cut 4 bases from V and 1 base from J; bases unmatched to any gene: 2. CDR3: CASSPGQGTDTQYF. CDR3 nucleotides: TGTGCCAGCAGCCCGGGACAGGGCACAGATACGCAGTATTTT.

The rearrangement links TRBV20-1 to TRBJ2-5, with D uncertain. Germline V CDR1 and CDR2: DFQATT, SNEGSKA (reference sequence). The CDR3 runs to 12 residues. Trimming cost V 3 bases and J 2 bases, with 7 bases left between them. This chain's CDR3 is CSASWQQETQYF. CDR3 nucleotides: TGCAGTGCTAGCTGGCAACAAGAGACCCAGTACTTC.

This sequence joins TRBV14 and TRBJ2-5; no firm D call. The CDR3 is 12 amino acids. Between the trimmed V and J ends, which lost 3 bases and 5 bases, there was a span of 7 bases. CDR1 and CDR2 from the germline V gene are SGHDN and FVKESK. CDR3 DNA: TGTGCCAGCAGCCACAGCGAGGAGACCCAGTACTTC. The encoded protein is CASSHSEETQYF.

This clonotype has more than one count but fewer than ten. The chain combines TRBV21-1 with TRBJ2-2; TRBD2 was called by the table and not checked on the DNA. TRBV21-1 is designated a pseudogene. The CDR3 covers 15 residues. The CDR3 nucleotides are TGTGCCAGCAGCACCTTAGAGGGTCCCACCGGGGAGCTGTTTTTT. This encodes CASSTLEGPTGELFF.

The CDR3 region is CSARSPRDTSYEQYF. For the CDR3, the DNA is TGCAGTGCTAGATCTCCCCGGGACACTTCCTACGAGCAGTACTTC. The rearrangement joins TRBV20-1 to TRBJ2-7, with D perhaps TRBD1 (6 bases). The germline V gene has CDR1 DFQATT and CDR2 SNEGSKA (reference sequence). V shed 2 bases and J shed 1 base, with 15 bases lying between them. This CDR3 spans 15 amino acids.